The 11 T cell receptor beta chains reported below all come from one sample, sequenced in a study of shared clonotypes between healthy human individuals. This table comes from immunoSEQ multiplex PCR, and its TCRdb copy is limited to in-frame clones, with some not included. The sample comprises some 1.5 million clones, over 95% of which are singletons, and 1% to 1.5% rests with the top ten. The sequencing input was naive CD4+ T cells sorted from blood. Subset defined: CD45RA+ positively selected. These receptors were obtained from a young man in good health.

Concerning this clone: The sample holds other DNA sequences that translate to the same CDR3. The chain combines TRBV14 with TRBJ2-7, with D unresolved. The CDR3 spans 11 residues. Germline loops: CDR1 SGHDN, CDR2 FVKESK. V shed 3 bases and J shed 4 bases, with 4 bases lying between them. CDR3 residues: CASSHAYEQYF. Here the CDR3 DNA reads TGTGCCAGCAGCCACGCTTACGAGCAGTACTTC.

The genes are TRBV5-8 and TRBJ1-2; D gene unclear. The germline gives CDR1 SGHTS, CDR2 YDEGEE. V gave up 2 bases and J gave up 5 bases, with 10 bases separating them. The CDR3 consists of 13 residues. CDR3 sequence: CASSFNGRYGYTF. The CDR3 nucleotides are TGTGCCAGCAGCTTTAACGGAAGATATGGCTACACCTTC.

V gene TRBV27 combines with J gene TRBJ1-3; D might be TRBD1 (6 bases). CDR1 MNHEY and CDR2 SMNVEV come from the germline V gene (reference sequence). The CDR3 has 15 residues. The V end lost 4 bases, the J end lost 2 bases, and 12 bases lay between the germline ends. CDR3 amino acids: CASSYTGTAGNTIYF. The CDR3 DNA follows: TGTGCCAGCAGTTACACAGGGACGGCTGGAAACACCATATATTTT.

This chain joins TRBV10-2 and TRBJ2-1; tentatively, D is TRBD1 (5 bases). Trimming took off 7 bases at V and 0 bases at J, with 13 bases between the two ends. Germline CDR1 and CDR2: WSHSY and SAAADI. CDR3 length: 15 amino acids. The CDR3 sequence: CASKGQRSSYNEQFF. The CDR3 nucleotides read TGCGCCAGCAAAGGACAAAGGAGCTCCTACAATGAGCAGTTCTTC.

In DNA, the CDR3 is TGCAGCGCCATAGGGACAGGTGGAAACACCATATATTTT. Its protein product is CSAIGTGGNTIYF. The J gene is TRBJ1-3, the V gene TRBV29-1, with 8 bases identical to TRBD1. There are 13 residues in the CDR3. Per germline, CDR1 SQVTM and CDR2 ANQGSEA. With V trimmed by 7 bases and J by 3 bases, 5 bases remained unmatched.

The rearrangement joins TRBV2 to TRBJ1-1; no firm D call. The germline V gene has CDR1 SNHLY and CDR2 FYNNEI. V was clipped by 4 bases and J by 1 base, with 13 bases between them. The CDR3 consists of 15 residues. The CDR3 sequence is CASSAFGKRNTEAFF. For the CDR3, the DNA is TGTGCCAGCAGTGCTTTTGGCAAAAGGAACACTGAAGCTTTCTTT.

J is TRBJ2-1 and V is TRBV29-1; no clear D. V was cut by 5 bases and J by 4 bases, with 6 bases left in between. The CDR3 contains 11 residues. The germline gives CDR1 SQVTM, CDR2 ANQGSEA. The CDR3 DNA sequence: TGCAGCGTTCCGCGGTACAATGAGCAGTTCTTC. This encodes CSVPRYNEQFF.

The V call is TRBV28, the J call TRBJ1-2; D gene ambiguous. CDR3 length: 13 amino acids. The germline V gene encodes CDR1 MDHEN and CDR2 SYDVKM. Trimming cost V 3 bases and J 4 bases, with 9 bases left between them. The CDR3 DNA sequence: TGTGCCAGCAGTTTCAAGGGAATCTATGGCTACACCTTC. Protein product: CASSFKGIYGYTF.

V is TRBV9 and J is TRBJ2-7, with a possible D match to TRBD2 (6 bases). CDR3 length: 14 amino acids. V shed 7 bases and J shed 6 bases, with 20 bases lying between them. The germline V gene has CDR1 SGDLS and CDR2 YYNGEE. In nucleotides, the CDR3 is TGTGCCAGCGCTGGGACGGGAGCGTCGAGCGAGCAGTACTTC. Encoded protein: CASAGTGASSEQYF.

V usage is TRBV25-1 and J usage is TRBJ2-5, with D perhaps assigned TRBD1 or TRBD2 (6 bases each). Germline V gene lookup returns CDR1 MGHDK and CDR2 SYGVNS. The CDR3 has 14 amino acids. Trimming shortened V by 4 bases and J by 2 bases, and 11 bases separated the two germline ends. CDR3 amino acids: CASSVPGAQETQYF. CDR3 coding DNA: TGTGCCAGCAGTGTCCCGGGGGCACAAGAGACCCAGTACTTC.

The V call is TRBV19, the J call TRBJ2-3; D unclear. V lost 3 bases to trimming and J lost 2 bases, with 6 bases between them. Germline V gene data show CDR1 as LNHDA and CDR2 as SQIVND (reference sequence). The CDR3 loop spans 13 amino acids. CDR3 in amino acids: CASSMGFTDTQYF. The CDR3 DNA reads TGTGCCAGTAGTATGGGCTTCACAGATACGCAGTATTTT.